Following are 25 T cell receptor beta chains from one sample sequenced in a study of early T cells in non-severe SARS-CoV-2 infection (dated by TCRdb to the early 2020s). Library preparation used 5' RACE. Sequencing took place on a NextSeq 500. TCRdb's own reprocessing of the public reads used fastp at Q25 and MiXCR and kept productive beta chains. Merged by CDR3 protein, the rows form single entries marked with the most common genes and DNA. The sample table contains approximately 30,000 distinct CDR3 sequences; only one count was recorded for under 6% of them. In total, the top ten clones hold about a fifth of the sample. Sequencing used whole blood. These receptors came from an adult who was a healthcare worker with PCR-confirmed SARS-CoV-2 infection or an uninfected control (not recorded which).

The gene calls are TRBV19 and TRBJ2-6; D not resolved. The V gene lost 6 bases and the J gene lost 4 bases, with 13 bases spanning the gap. The CDR3 runs to 15 residues. Germline V lookup: CDR1 LNHDA, CDR2 SQIVND (reference sequence). CDR3 nucleotide sequence: TGTGCCAGTAGGACCGGACCCCTAGGGGCCAACGTCCTGACTTTC. Translating it yields CASRTGPLGANVLTF.

This clonotype has a count of ten or more. The CDR3 DNA reads as TGCAGTGCCTGGCCCCCGGGCATCCATGAGCAGTTCTTC. This encodes CSAWPPGIHEQFF. V is TRBV20-1 and J is TRBJ2-1, with no clear D. Germline CDR1 DFQATT, CDR2 SNEGSKA (reference sequence). Trimming shortened V by 6 bases and J by 8 bases, and 17 bases separated the two germline ends. This CDR3 is built from 13 residues.

There are many counts of this clonotype. The chain couples TRBV12-3 or TRBV12-4 to TRBJ1-2, with unresolved D. Trimming took 2 bases from V and 2 from J, leaving 9 bases between them. This CDR3 has 14 amino acids. In DNA, the CDR3 is TGTGCCAGCAGTTTAAATACTGAGAACTATGGCTACACCTTC. It specifies CASSLNTENYGYTF.

This clonotype has at least ten counts. The gene calls are TRBV29-1 and TRBJ2-3, with unresolved D. Trimming took off 5 bases at V and 5 bases at J, with 11 bases between the two ends. Germline assignment: CDR1 SQVTM and CDR2 ANQGSEA. CDR3 length: 12 amino acids. DNA of the CDR3: TGCAGCGTTCGAGACCAGTTAGATACGCAGTATTTT. Its translation is CSVRDQLDTQYF.

This clonotype came up many times. The rearrangement links TRBV2 to TRBJ1-1; 9 bases agree with TRBD1. The CDR3 has 14 residues. The V gene end was trimmed by 10 bases and the J gene end by 1 base; junction bases not matched to a gene: 7. Germline V gene sequence: CDR1 SNHLY, CDR2 FYNNEI. Written as DNA, the CDR3 is TGTGCCACCACCACAGGGGGCCCGAACACTGAAGCTTTCTTT. Translating gives CATTTGGPNTEAFF. Together with reference TRBV2 and TRBJ1-1, the CDR3 gives the full variable domain: EPEVTQTPSHQVTQMGQEVILRCVPISNHLYFYWYRQILGQKVEFLVSFYNNEISEKSEIFDDQFSVERPDGSNFTLKIRSTKLEDSAMYFCATTTGGPNTEAFFGQGTRLTVV.

In its sample, this clonotype was seen once. The rearrangement links TRBV7-9 to TRBJ2-1; 8 bases line up with TRBD2. Unmatched junction bases numbered 7, after V lost 5 bases and J lost 4 bases. The length of the CDR3 is 15 residues. CDR1 SEHNR and CDR2 FQNEAQ come from the germline V gene (reference sequence). The CDR3 region has the DNA TGTGCCAGCAGCCCGAGCGGGAGACGATACAATGAGCAGTTCTTC. The encoded protein is CASSPSGRRYNEQFF.

This clonotype has only a few counts. The gene calls are TRBV7-2 and TRBJ2-1; TRBD2 matches at 9 bases. This CDR3 comprises 15 residues. CDR1 and CDR2 (germline): SGHTA, FQGNSA. With V trimmed by 6 bases and J by 6 bases, 9 bases remained unmatched. CDR3 DNA: TGTGCCAGCAGTCGTACCGGGACTAGCATCAATGAGCAGTTCTTC. As protein: CASSRTGTSINEQFF.

The rearrangement links TRBV14 to TRBJ1-1, with D tentatively TRBD1 (5 bases). There are 14 residues in the CDR3. The germline V gene has CDR1 SGHDN and CDR2 FVKESK. V was pared by 0 bases and J by 4 bases, with 9 bases between. This CDR3 is CASSQDWGGTEAFF. Here the CDR3 DNA reads TGTGCCAGCAGCCAAGATTGGGGGGGCACTGAAGCTTTCTTT.

This clonotype was observed many times. The chain employs TRBV24-1 and TRBJ2-1; 12 bases agree with TRBD2. Looked up from germline, CDR1 is KGHDR and CDR2 is SFDVKD. V shed 3 bases and J 1 base; nucleotides not matched to a gene: 15. This CDR3 spans 21 amino acids. The CDR3 loop is CATSDPLSSGRALGSYNEQFF. The CDR3 nucleotides are TGTGCCACCAGTGATCCACTGTCTAGCGGGAGGGCCCTCGGTTCCTACAATGAGCAGTTCTTC.

This clonotype was picked up many times. The chain couples TRBV28 to TRBJ2-1; D is unresolved. Trimming removed 4 bases from V and 1 base from J, with 8 bases in between. This CDR3 has 14 residues. Germline CDR1 reads MDHEN; CDR2 reads SYDVKM. The CDR3 nucleotides are TGTGCCAGCAGTTCGTGGGGATCCTACAATGAGCAGTTCTTC. Translating gives CASSSWGSYNEQFF.

Ten or more counts support this clonotype. The chain is built from TRBV12-3 or TRBV12-4 and TRBJ2-3; TRBD2 might be the D (6 bases). The CDR3 length is 13 residues. Deletions cut 4 bases from V and 8 bases from J, with 13 bases between. In DNA form, the CDR3 reads TGTGCCAGCAGTTACGCGGGAAGTGGTACGCAGTATTTT. Translation gives CASSYAGSGTQYF.

The chain employs TRBV6-6 and TRBJ2-3; D may be TRBD2 (6 bases). The CDR3 is 15 residues long. Germline V CDR1 and CDR2: MNHNY, SVGAGI (reference sequence). Trimming removed 6 bases at V and 1 base at J, with 14 bases between. The CDR3 reads CASRPGGLGTDTQYF. Written as DNA, the CDR3 is TGTGCCAGCAGACCCGGAGGGTTGGGCACAGATACGCAGTATTTT.

This clonotype has at least ten counts. V and J are TRBV7-9 and TRBJ1-1; D unresolved. The V end lost 0 bases, the J end lost 8 bases, and 7 bases lay between the germline ends. The CDR3 runs 12 residues. CDR1 and CDR2 (germline): SEHNR, FQNEAQ (reference sequence). Here the CDR3 DNA reads TGTGCCAGCAGCTTAGCTTCGGAAGAAGCTTTCTTT. Protein: CASSLASEEAFF.

This clonotype has a count of ten or more. This chain links TRBV6-6 with TRBJ2-2; 10 positions match TRBD2. The CDR3 spans 18 residues. Looked up from germline, CDR1 is MNHNY and CDR2 is SVGAGI (reference sequence). V gave up 5 bases and J gave up 7 bases; unmatched junction bases: 16. CDR3 region: CASSPPGLAGVPNGELFF. DNA of the CDR3: TGTGCCAGCAGTCCCCCGGGCCTAGCGGGGGTCCCAAACGGGGAGCTGTTTTTT.

With regard to this clonotype: Its ends do not fully match the called genes, so a read error is possible. This sequence joins TRBV7-8 and TRBJ2-4; 9 positions match TRBD2. The length of the CDR3 is 12 residues. The germline gives CDR1 SGHVS, CDR2 FQNEAQ. The CDR3 DNA is TGTGCCAGCGGGAGATTAGCGGGAGATCGGCACTTC. Translating it yields CASGRLAGDRHF.

This clonotype was seen ten or more times. This sequence joins TRBV7-9 and TRBJ2-5; TRBD2 agrees at 10 bases. The CDR3 is 17 residues long. Germline V CDR1 and CDR2: SEHNR, FQNEAQ (reference sequence). Germline trimming cut 5 bases from V and 2 bases from J; bases unmatched to any gene: 11. CDR3 nucleotides: TGTGCCAGCAGCCACCTGAGTAGCGGGGGGATTCAAGAGACCCAGTACTTC. Amino acid sequence: CASSHLSSGGIQETQYF.

Ten or more counts support this clonotype. V gene TRBV3-1 combines with J gene TRBJ1-4; TRBD1 agrees at 7 bases. V was clipped by 1 base and J by 3 bases; unmatched bases: 5. Germline V gene data show CDR1 as LGHDT and CDR2 as YNNKEL (reference sequence). The CDR3 is made up of 16 amino acids. The CDR3 DNA sequence: TGTGCCAGCAGCCAAGTAGCCGGGACAGCTAATGAAAAACTGTTTTTT. Its translation is CASSQVAGTANEKLFF.

Judged by abundance, this clonotype is medium-sized. The V gene is TRBV20-1, the J gene TRBJ2-7; D may correspond to TRBD1 or TRBD2 (6 bases each). This CDR3 has 15 residues. V was cut by 3 bases and J by 5 bases, with 20 bases left in between. Germline lookup yields CDR1 DFQATT and CDR2 SNEGSKA (reference sequence). Here the CDR3 reads CSASIGGLKEDEQYF. The CDR3 DNA is TGCAGTGCTAGCATCGGGGGCCTGAAGGAGGACGAGCAGTACTTC.

This clonotype was detected ten times or more. The chain links TRBV20-1 to TRBJ2-3, with 10 bases that match TRBD2. Looked up from germline, CDR1 is DFQATT and CDR2 is SNEGSKA (reference sequence). The CDR3 loop spans 16 amino acids. V lost 3 bases to trimming and J lost 6 bases; unmatched junction nucleotides: 12. The CDR3: CSASGLAGAMGDTQYF. In DNA, the CDR3 is TGCAGTGCTAGTGGTCTAGCGGGAGCGATGGGCGATACGCAGTATTTT.

The sample holds many counts of this clonotype. V and J are TRBV5-1 and TRBJ2-7, with 13 bases that match TRBD2. This CDR3 spans 14 amino acids. Germline CDR1 is SGHRS and CDR2 is YFSETQ. Losses at the gene ends were 5 bases for V and 4 bases for J; bases not matched to a gene: 3. The chain's CDR3 is CASSRTSGSYEQYF. The CDR3 bases are TGCGCCAGCAGTCGGACTAGCGGGAGTTACGAGCAGTACTTC.

This clonotype was observed a handful of times. The chain recombines TRBV7-8 with TRBJ2-2; D is undetermined. V was cut by 6 bases and J by 2 bases, with 4 bases left in between. The CDR3 consists of 12 residues. The V gene's germline CDR1 is SGHVS and CDR2 FQNEAQ. CDR3 DNA sequence: TGTGCCAGCAGACCCAACACCGGGGAGCTGTTTTTT. Amino acid sequence: CASRPNTGELFF.

This clonotype appeared many times. CDR3 nucleotides: TGTGCCAGCAGCCCCCGAGGGGGGGGAATATTGAACACTGAAGCTTTCTTT. This sequence encodes CASSPRGGGILNTEAFF. The V call is TRBV3-1, the J call TRBJ1-1; D possibly corresponds to TRBD1 (6 bases). This CDR3 has 17 amino acids. In germline, CDR1 is LGHDT, CDR2 YNNKEL (reference sequence). Trimming removed 4 bases from V and 0 bases from J, with 18 bases in between.

The chain links TRBV5-4 to TRBJ1-1; D is ambiguous. Germline V lookup: CDR1 SGHNT, CDR2 YYREEE (reference sequence). CDR3 length: 13 residues. Trimming removed 3 bases at V and 6 bases at J, with 12 bases between. The CDR3 nucleotides are TGTGCCAGCAGCTCTCAAGCGGGTGCTGAAGCTTTCTTT. It translates to CASSSQAGAEAFF.

This clonotype was seen ten or more times. The CDR3 region is CASSYGPTDDEKLFF. In DNA, the CDR3 is TGTGCCAGCAGTTACGGACCCACTGATGATGAAAAACTGTTTTTT. The gene calls are TRBV6-4 and TRBJ1-4; D unclear. This CDR3 has 15 amino acids. CDR1 and CDR2 from the germline V gene are MRHNA and SNTAGT. With 5 bases removed from V and 6 bases from J, the gap between germline ends came to 16 bases.

V gene TRBV11-1 combines with J gene TRBJ2-7; 10 bases map to TRBD1. Losses at the gene ends were 7 bases for V and 7 bases for J; bases not matched to a gene: 10. CDR3 size: 14 residues. Germline CDR1 reads SGHAT; CDR2 reads FQDESV (reference sequence). For the CDR3, the DNA is TGTGCCAGCACCGAGACAGGGGGCGGCTGGGAGCAGTACTTC. Translated, it gives CASTETGGGWEQYF.